The next 5 T cell receptor beta chains were all read from a single sample in a study of beta chain features in type 1 diabetes. TCRB transcripts that were expressed got sequenced, as all of the isolated RNA had been reverse transcribed. Assay used: immunoSEQ multiplex PCR; TCRdb lists only in-frame clones, some missing. The repertoire includes 970,000 or so clones, about a sixth of them detected once, and 0.023% sits in the top ten. The sample taken for sequencing was naive CD4+ T cells from blood. The receptors were gathered from a woman under 30 in good health.

V usage is TRBV7-9 and J usage is TRBJ2-2; 7 bases are shared with TRBD1. V trimming: 5 bases; J trimming: 7 bases; junction bases outside the gene matches: 10. Germline values: CDR1 SEHNR, CDR2 FQNEAQ (reference sequence). There are 15 residues in the CDR3. CDR3 residues: CASSKSEGAFGELFF. For the CDR3, the DNA is TGTGCCAGCAGCAAAAGTGAGGGGGCTTTCGGGGAGCTGTTTTTT.

The genes are TRBV5-1 and TRBJ2-1, with TRBD2 matching over 13 bases. Germline CDR1 SGHRS, CDR2 YFSETQ. With V trimmed by 7 bases and J by 3 bases, 4 bases remained unmatched. This CDR3 has 15 residues. The CDR3 here is CASGLAGAVYNEQFF. The CDR3 DNA reads as TGCGCCAGCGGACTAGCGGGAGCGGTCTACAATGAGCAGTTCTTC.

Turning to this clone: The sample contains more than one DNA sequence encoding this CDR3. The chain links TRBV6-5 to TRBJ2-3; possible D gene TRBD1, 5 bases. This CDR3 spans 12 amino acids. Trimming stripped 5 bases from V and 3 bases from J, with 6 bases between. The germline V gene encodes CDR1 MNHEY and CDR2 SVGAGI. In nucleotides, the CDR3 is TGTGCCAGCAGTCCAGGGACAGATACGCAGTATTTT. It codes for CASSPGTDTQYF.

This rearrangement joins TRBV5-6 to TRBJ1-3; D is perhaps TRBD1 (5 bases). This CDR3 has 15 residues. Trimming took off 3 bases at V and 4 bases at J, with 14 bases between the two ends. Germline CDR1 reads SGHDT; CDR2 reads YYEEEE. The CDR3 loop reads CASSWGPEPGNTIYF. The CDR3 nucleotides are TGTGCCAGCAGCTGGGGACCCGAGCCCGGAAACACCATATATTTT.

The chain has TRBV11-1 and TRBJ2-7; 13 bases align to TRBD2. The CDR3 totals 15 residues. Germline CDR1 and CDR2: SGHAT and FQDESV (reference sequence). Losses at the gene ends were 3 bases for V and 6 bases for J; bases not matched to a gene: 5. CDR3 bases: TGTGCCAGCAGCTTCCGGACTAGCGGGAGAGTCGAGCAGTACTTC. This codes for CASSFRTSGRVEQYF.